This is a list of T cell receptor beta chains from one sample in a study of T-cell reconstitution after alpha-beta-depleted transplantation in children. Each CDR3 protein gets one entry after TCRdb re-called the PCR reads with MiXCR. The sample contains about 400,000 distinct CDR3 sequences, approximately 20% of which appear only once. The sample was PBMCs from the stem cell graft donor, taken from the stem cell graft. These receptors all come from a human donor who donated a stem cell graft to a child with acute myeloid leukemia. Each CDR3 is given with its conserved first and last residue. D genes are given only for firm matches. For some rows the clone size is stated as once, few or many, or as a class when expanded; others skip it.

>TRBV12-3/TRBV12-4|TRBJ2-7|.|TRBD2
TGTGCCAGCAGTTTAGGGACTAGCGGAGACGAGCAGTACTTC
CASSLGTSGDEQYF
>TRBV20-1|TRBJ2-7|few|TRBD2
TGCAGTGCTAGACGCTCAGGACTAGCGAACTACGAGCAGTACTTC
CSARRSGLANYEQYF
>TRBV25-1|TRBJ2-7|.|.
TGTGCCAGCAGTGAACAAGGTGGTCAACTCTACGAGCAGTACTTC
CASSEQGGQLYEQYF
>TRBV12-3/TRBV12-4|TRBJ1-3|.|.
TGTGCCAGCAACAGGGCCCCATCCGGAAACACCATATATTTT
CASNRAPSGNTIYF
>TRBV4-1|TRBJ2-1|.|.
TGCGCCAGCAGCCAATTGTTCGGACAGTCCCTCGGCAATGAGCAGTTCTTT
CASSQLFGQSLGNEQFF
>TRBV5-1|TRBJ1-2|.|.
TGCGCCAGCAGCTTGGACAGGGCCTCATCTGGCTACACCTTC
CASSLDRASSGYTF
>TRBV5-1|TRBJ1-2|.|.
TGCGCCAGCAGCCCTTGGACCGAGTCGTATGGCTACACCTTC
CASSPWTESYGYTF
>TRBV2|TRBJ2-2|.|TRBD2
TGTGCCAGCAGTGAGACTAGCGGGTTCGGGGAGCTGTTTTTT
CASSETSGFGELFF
>TRBV29-1|TRBJ1-1|few|.
TGCAGCGTTGAAGAAGAGAACACTGAAGCTTTCTTT
CSVEEENTEAFF
>TRBV24-1|TRBJ1-2|many|TRBD1
TGTGCCACCAGTGGCGGAGGAGGACAGGCCGAGAACTATGGCTACACCTTC
CATSGGGGQAENYGYTF
>TRBV4-1|TRBJ2-5|.|TRBD1
TGCGCCAGCAGCCAGGGGACAGGGTACCAAGAGACCCAGTACTTC
CASSQGTGYQETQYF
>TRBV20-1|TRBJ1-5|.|.
TGCAGTGCTAGAGCCCCCCCCAGGGGTGGCAATCAGCCCCAGCATTTT
CSARAPPRGGNQPQHF
>TRBV27|TRBJ2-1|once|TRBD2
TGTGCCAGCAGTCCCCCGGGTAGCGGGAGGTCCTACAATGAGCAGTTCTTC
CASSPPGSGRSYNEQFF
>TRBV11-2|TRBJ2-1|few|.
TGTGCCAGCAGCTTAGACCCCGGTGAGGCTGAGCAGTTCTTC
CASSLDPGEAEQFF
>TRBV6-5|TRBJ1-1|many|TRBD1
TGTGCCAGCAGTTCGGGGAGACAGGGGGTCACTGAAGCTTTCTTT
CASSSGRQGVTEAFF
>TRBV20-1|TRBJ2-3|many|TRBD2
TGCAGTGCTAGAGCAATAGCGGGAGTGGGGGCCTATACGCAGTATTTT
CSARAIAGVGAYTQYF
>TRBV20-1|TRBJ1-2|.|.
TGCAGTGCTACCCGGACAGACAACTATGGCTACACCTTC
CSATRTDNYGYTF
>TRBV29-1|TRBJ2-7|few|TRBD2
TGCAGCGTTCTAGGGACTAGCGGAGACCCTGTCTCCTACGAGCAGTACTTC
CSVLGTSGDPVSYEQYF